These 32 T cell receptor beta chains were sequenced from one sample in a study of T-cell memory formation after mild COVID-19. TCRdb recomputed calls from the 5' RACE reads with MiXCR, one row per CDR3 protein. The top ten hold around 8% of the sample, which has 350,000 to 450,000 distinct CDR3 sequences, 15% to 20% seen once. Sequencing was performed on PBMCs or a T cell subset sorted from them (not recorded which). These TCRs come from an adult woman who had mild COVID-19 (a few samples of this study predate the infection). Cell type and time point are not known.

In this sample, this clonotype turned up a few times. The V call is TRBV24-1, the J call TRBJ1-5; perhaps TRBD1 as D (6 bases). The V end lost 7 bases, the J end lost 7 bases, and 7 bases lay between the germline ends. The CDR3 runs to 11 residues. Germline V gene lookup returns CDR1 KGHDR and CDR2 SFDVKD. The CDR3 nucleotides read TGTGCCACCAGCGGGGGCCAGCCCCAGCATTTT. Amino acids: CATSGGQPQHF.

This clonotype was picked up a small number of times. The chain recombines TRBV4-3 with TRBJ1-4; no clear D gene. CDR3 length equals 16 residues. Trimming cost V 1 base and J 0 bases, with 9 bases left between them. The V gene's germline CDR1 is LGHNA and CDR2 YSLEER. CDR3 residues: CASSQGNPATNEKLFF. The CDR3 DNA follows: TGCGCCAGCAGCCAAGGGAACCCCGCAACTAATGAAAAACTGTTTTTT.

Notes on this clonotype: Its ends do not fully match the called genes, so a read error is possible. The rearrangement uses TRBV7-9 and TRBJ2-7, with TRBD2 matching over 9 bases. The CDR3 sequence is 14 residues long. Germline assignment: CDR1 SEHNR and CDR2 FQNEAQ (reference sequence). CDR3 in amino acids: CASSIAGARYEQYF. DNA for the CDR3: TGTGCCAGCAGCATAGCGGGAGCACGATACGAGCAGTACTTC.

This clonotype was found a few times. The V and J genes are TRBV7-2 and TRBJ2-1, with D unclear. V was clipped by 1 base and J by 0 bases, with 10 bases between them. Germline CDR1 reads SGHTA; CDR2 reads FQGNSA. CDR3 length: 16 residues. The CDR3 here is CASSLEPQVSYNEQFF. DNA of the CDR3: TGTGCCAGCAGCTTAGAGCCGCAGGTCTCCTACAATGAGCAGTTCTTC.

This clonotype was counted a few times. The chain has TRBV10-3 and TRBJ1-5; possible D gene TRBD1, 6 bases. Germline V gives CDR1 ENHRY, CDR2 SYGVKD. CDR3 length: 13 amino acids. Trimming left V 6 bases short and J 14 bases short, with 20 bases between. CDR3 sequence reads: CAISNTGFALEHF. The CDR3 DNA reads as TGTGCCATCAGCAACACAGGGTTTGCCCTCGAGCATTTT.

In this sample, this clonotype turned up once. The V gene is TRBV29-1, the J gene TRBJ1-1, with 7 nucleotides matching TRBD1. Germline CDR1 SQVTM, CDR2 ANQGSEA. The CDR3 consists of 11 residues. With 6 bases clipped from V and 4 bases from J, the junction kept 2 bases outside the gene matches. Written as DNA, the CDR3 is TGCAGCGTGGACAGGATCACTGAAGCTTTCTTT. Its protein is CSVDRITEAFF.

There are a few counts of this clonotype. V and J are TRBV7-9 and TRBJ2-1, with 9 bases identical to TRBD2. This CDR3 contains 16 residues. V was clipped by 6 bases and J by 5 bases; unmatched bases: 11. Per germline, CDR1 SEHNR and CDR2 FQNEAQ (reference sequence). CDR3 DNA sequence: TGTGCCAGCAGTGAACTCGGTAGCGGGAGTGACAATGAGCAGTTCTTC. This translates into CASSELGSGSDNEQFF. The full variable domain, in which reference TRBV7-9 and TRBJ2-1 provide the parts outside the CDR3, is DTGVSQNPRHKITKRGQNVTFRCDPISEHNRLYWYRQTLGQGPEFLTYFQNEAQLEKSRLLSDRFSAERPKGSFSTLEIQRTEQGDSAMYLCASSELGSGSDNEQFFGPGTRLTVL.

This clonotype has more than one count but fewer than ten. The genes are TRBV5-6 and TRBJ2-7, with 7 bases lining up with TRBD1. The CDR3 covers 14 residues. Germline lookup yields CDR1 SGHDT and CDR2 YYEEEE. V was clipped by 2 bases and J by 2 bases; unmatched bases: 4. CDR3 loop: CASSFKGATYEQYF. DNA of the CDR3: TGTGCCAGCAGCTTCAAGGGGGCGACCTACGAGCAGTACTTC.

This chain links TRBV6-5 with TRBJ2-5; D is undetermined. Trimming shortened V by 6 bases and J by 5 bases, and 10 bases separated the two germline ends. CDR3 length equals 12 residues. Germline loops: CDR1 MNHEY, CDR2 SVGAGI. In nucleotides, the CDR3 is TGTGCCAGCAGCCACCTCGGGGAGACCCAGTACTTC. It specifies CASSHLGETQYF.

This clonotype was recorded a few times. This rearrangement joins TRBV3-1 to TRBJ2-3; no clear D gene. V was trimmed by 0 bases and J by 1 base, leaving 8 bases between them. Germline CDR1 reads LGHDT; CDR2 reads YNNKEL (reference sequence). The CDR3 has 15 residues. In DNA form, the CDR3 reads TGTGCCAGCAGCCAAGACCCGAAGCGCACAGATACGCAGTATTTT. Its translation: CASSQDPKRTDTQYF.

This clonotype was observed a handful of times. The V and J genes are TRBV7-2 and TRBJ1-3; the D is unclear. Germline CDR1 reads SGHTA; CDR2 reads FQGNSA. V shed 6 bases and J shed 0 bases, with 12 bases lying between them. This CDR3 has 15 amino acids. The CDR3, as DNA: TGTGCCAGCAGAACCGGAGGGAGCTCTGGAAACACCATATATTTT. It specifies CASRTGGSSGNTIYF.

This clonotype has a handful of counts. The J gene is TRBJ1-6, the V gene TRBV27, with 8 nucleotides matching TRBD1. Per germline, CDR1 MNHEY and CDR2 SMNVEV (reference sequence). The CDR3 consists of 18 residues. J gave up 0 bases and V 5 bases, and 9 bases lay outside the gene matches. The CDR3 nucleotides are TGTGCCAGCAGTCCGCGACAGGGGCAAGGCTCCTATAATTCACCCCTCCACTTT. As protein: CASSPRQGQGSYNSPLHF.

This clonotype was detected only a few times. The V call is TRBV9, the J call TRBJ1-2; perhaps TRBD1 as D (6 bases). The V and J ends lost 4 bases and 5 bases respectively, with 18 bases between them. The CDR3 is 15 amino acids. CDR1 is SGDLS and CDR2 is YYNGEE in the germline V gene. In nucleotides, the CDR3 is TGTGCCAGCAGCCCCCGGGGGGCGGAGGGTTATGGCTACACCTTC. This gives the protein CASSPRGAEGYGYTF. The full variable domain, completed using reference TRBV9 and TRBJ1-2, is DSGVTQTPKHLITATGQRVTLRCSPRSGDLSVYWYQQSLDQGLQFLIQYYNGEERAKGNILERFSAQQFPDLHSELNLSSLELGDSALYFCASSPRGAEGYGYTFGSGTRLTVV.

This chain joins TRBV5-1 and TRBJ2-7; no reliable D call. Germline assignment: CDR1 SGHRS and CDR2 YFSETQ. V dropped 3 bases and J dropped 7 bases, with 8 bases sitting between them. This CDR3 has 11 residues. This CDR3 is CASSSFGEQYF. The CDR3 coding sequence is TGCGCCAGCAGCTCCTTCGGGGAGCAGTACTTC.

The CDR3 DNA is TGTGCCAGCATCGAACGAGCTAGGGGGACCCAGTACTTC. Protein: CASIERARGTQYF. The chain links TRBV3-1 to TRBJ2-5; a possible D gene is TRBD1 (5 bases). The V and J ends lost 7 bases and 7 bases respectively, with 16 bases between them. The germline V gene has CDR1 LGHDT and CDR2 YNNKEL (reference sequence). There are 13 residues in the CDR3.

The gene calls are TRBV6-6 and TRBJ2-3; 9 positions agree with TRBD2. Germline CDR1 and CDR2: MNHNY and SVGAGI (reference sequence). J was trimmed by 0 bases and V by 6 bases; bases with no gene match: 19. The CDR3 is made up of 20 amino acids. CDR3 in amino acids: CASSQTGLGTSGSSTDTQYF. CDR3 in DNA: TGTGCCAGCAGCCAAACAGGGTTGGGCACTAGCGGGTCTAGCACAGATACGCAGTATTTT.

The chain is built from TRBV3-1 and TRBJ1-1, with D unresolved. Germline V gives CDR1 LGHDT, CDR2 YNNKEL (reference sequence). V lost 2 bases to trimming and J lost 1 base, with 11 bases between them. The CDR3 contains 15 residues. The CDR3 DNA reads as TGTGCCAGCAGCCAATGGGAACAGCCGAACACTGAAGCTTTCTTT. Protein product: CASSQWEQPNTEAFF.

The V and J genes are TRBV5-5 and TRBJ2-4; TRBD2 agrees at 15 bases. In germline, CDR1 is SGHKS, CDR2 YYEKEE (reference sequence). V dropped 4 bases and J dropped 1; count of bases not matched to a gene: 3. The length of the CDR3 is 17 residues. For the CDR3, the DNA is TGTGCCAGCAGCCGGACTAGCGGGGGGGTCGCCAAAAACATTCAGTACTTC. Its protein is CASSRTSGGVAKNIQYF.

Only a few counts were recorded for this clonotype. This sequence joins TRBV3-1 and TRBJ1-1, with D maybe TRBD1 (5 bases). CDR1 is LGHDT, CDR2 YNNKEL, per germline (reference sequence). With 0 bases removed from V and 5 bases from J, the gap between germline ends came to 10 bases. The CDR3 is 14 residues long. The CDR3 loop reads CASSQEGGGTEAFF. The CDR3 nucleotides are TGTGCCAGCAGCCAAGAGGGGGGAGGAACTGAAGCTTTCTTT.

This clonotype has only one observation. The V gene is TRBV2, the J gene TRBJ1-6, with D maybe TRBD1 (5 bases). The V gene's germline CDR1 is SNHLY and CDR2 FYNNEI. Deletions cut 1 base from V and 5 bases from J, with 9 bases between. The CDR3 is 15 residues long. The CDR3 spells CASSEGPGNNSPLHF. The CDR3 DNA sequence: TGTGCCAGCAGTGAAGGTCCAGGGAATAATTCACCCCTCCACTTT.

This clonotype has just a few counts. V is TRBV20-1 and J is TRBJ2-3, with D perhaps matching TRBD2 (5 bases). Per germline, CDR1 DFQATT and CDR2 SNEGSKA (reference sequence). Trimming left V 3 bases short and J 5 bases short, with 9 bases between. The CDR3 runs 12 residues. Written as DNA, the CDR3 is TGCAGTGCTAGGCCCGGGGTAGATACGCAGTATTTT. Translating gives CSARPGVDTQYF.

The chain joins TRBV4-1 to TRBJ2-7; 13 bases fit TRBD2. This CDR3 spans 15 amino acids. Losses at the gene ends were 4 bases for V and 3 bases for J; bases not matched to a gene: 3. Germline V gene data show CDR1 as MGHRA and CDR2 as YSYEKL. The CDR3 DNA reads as TGCGCCAGCAGCCCACTAGCGGGGGGGCTCTACGAGCAGTACTTC. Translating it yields CASSPLAGGLYEQYF.

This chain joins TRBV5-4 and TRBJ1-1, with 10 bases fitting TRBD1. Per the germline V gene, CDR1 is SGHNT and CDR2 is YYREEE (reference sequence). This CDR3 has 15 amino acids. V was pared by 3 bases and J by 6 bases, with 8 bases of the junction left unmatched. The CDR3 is CASSSPDRGQAEAFF. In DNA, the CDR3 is TGTGCCAGCAGCTCTCCTGACAGGGGGCAGGCTGAAGCTTTCTTT.

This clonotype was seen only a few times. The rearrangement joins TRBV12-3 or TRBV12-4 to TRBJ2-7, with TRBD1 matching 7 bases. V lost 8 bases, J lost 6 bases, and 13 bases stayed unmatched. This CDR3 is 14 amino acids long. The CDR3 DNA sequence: TGTGCCAGCTGCTCACGACAGGGAAGTTGCGAGCAGTACTTC. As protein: CASCSRQGSCEQYF.

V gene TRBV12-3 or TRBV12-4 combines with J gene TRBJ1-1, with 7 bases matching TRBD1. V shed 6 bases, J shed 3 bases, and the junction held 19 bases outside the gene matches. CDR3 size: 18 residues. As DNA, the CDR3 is TGTGCCAGCAGCCCTACTATACAGGGGATGTACGGGTACACTGAAGCTTTCTTT. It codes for CASSPTIQGMYGYTEAFF.

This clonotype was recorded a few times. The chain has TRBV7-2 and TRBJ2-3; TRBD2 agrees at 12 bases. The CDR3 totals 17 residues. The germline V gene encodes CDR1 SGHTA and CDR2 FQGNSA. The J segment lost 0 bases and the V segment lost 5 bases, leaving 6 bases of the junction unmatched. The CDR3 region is CASSPWTSGTSTDTQYF. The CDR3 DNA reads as TGTGCCAGCAGCCCCTGGACTAGCGGGACTAGCACAGATACGCAGTATTTT.

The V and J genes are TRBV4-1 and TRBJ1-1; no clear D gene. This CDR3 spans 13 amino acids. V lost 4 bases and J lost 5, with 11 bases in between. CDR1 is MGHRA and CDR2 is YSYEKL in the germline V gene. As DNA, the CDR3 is TGCGCCAGCAGCCGCTCGCAGACGACTGAAGCTTTCTTT. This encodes CASSRSQTTEAFF.

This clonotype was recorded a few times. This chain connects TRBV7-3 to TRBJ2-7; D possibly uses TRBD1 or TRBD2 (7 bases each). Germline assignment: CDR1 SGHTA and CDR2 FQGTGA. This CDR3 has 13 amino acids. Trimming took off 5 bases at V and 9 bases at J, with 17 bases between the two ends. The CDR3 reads CASSPQGGQRQYF. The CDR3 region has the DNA TGTGCCAGCAGCCCTCAGGGGGGGCAGAGGCAGTACTTC.

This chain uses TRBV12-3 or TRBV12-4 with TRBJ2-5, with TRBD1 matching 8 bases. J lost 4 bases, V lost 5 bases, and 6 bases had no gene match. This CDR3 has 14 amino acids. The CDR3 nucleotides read TGTGCCAGCAGTCGCCGGACAGGGAGAGAGACCCAGTACTTC. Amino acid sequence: CASSRRTGRETQYF.

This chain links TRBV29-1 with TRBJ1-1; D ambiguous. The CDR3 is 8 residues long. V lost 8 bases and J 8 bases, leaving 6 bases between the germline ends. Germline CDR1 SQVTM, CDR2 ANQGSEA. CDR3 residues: CSSGEAFF. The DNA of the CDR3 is TGCAGCTCCGGGGAAGCTTTCTTT.

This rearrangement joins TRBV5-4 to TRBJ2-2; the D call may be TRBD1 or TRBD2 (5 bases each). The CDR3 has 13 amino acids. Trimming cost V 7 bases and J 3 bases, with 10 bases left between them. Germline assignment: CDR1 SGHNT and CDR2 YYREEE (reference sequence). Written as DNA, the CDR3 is TGTGCCAGCGGGGGATCCCACACCGGGGAGCTGTTTTTT. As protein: CASGGSHTGELFF.

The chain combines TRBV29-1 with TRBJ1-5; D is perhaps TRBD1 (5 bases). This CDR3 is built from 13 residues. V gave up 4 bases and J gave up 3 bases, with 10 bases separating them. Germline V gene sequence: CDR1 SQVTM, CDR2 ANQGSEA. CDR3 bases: TGCAGCGTTGGATCGACAGTCAATCAGCCCCAGCATTTT. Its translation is CSVGSTVNQPQHF.